A selection of T cell receptor beta chains follows, all from one sample in a study of radiation and T cells in renal cell carcinoma. Sequencing used immunoSEQ multiplex PCR; TCRdb keeps in-frame clones, though not all of them. The repertoire holds tens of thousands of clones, with about 80% as singletons. Material: blood, obtained from a patient whose treatment included radiotherapy and nephrectomy. Every receptor here comes from a woman in her seventies with renal cell carcinoma. Each CDR3 is given with its conserved first and last residue. Each record gives: clone size, D gene, J gene, V gene, CDR3 protein, CDR3 DNA. A D gene is named only where the DNA matches it firmly. Clone size, where shown, is once, few, many, or a class for clones that have expanded.

clone size: .
D gene: TRBD1
J gene: TRBJ1-3
V gene: TRBV18
CDR3 protein: CASSDRGQGGNTIYF
CDR3 DNA: TGTGCCAGCTCCGACAGGGGGCAAGGAGGAAACACCATATATTTT

clone size: .
D gene: .
J gene: TRBJ2-5
V gene: TRBV11-3
CDR3 protein: CASSLEGIQETQYF
CDR3 DNA: TGTGCCAGCAGCTTAGAAGGGATACAAGAGACCCAGTACTTC

clone size: .
D gene: .
J gene: TRBJ2-1
V gene: TRBV5-1
CDR3 protein: CASSFEQARFF
CDR3 DNA: TGCGCCAGCAGTTTCGAACAGGCGCGGTTCTTC

clone size: .
D gene: .
J gene: TRBJ1-1
V gene: TRBV2
CDR3 protein: CASRTQAEVNTEAFF
CDR3 DNA: TGTGCCAGCAGGACACAGGCCGAGGTGAACACTGAAGCTTTCTTT

clone size: .
D gene: .
J gene: TRBJ1-5
V gene: TRBV18
CDR3 protein: CASSPSGEETQHF
CDR3 DNA: TGTGCCAGCTCACCAAGTGGCGAGGAGACCCAGCATTTT

clone size: .
D gene: TRBD2
J gene: TRBJ2-3
V gene: TRBV5-1
CDR3 protein: CASSQTTSGGTDTQYF
CDR3 DNA: TGCGCCAGCAGCCAAACTACTAGCGGGGGAACAGATACGCAGTATTTT

clone size: .
D gene: .
J gene: TRBJ2-2
V gene: TRBV6-1
CDR3 protein: CASSRERNTGELFF
CDR3 DNA: TGTGCCAGCAGTCGGGAGAGGAACACCGGGGAGCTGTTTTTT

clone size: few
D gene: .
J gene: TRBJ1-1
V gene: TRBV2
CDR3 protein: CASRESRQNTEAFF
CDR3 DNA: TGTGCCAGCAGGGAGTCCCGACAGAACACTGAAGCTTTCTTT

clone size: few
D gene: TRBD1
J gene: TRBJ2-1
V gene: TRBV27
CDR3 protein: CASSRPGTGGDEQFF
CDR3 DNA: TGTGCCAGCAGCCGGCCCGGGACAGGGGGAGATGAGCAGTTCTTC

clone size: .
D gene: .
J gene: TRBJ1-1
V gene: TRBV7-9
CDR3 protein: CASSSQGWAEAFF
CDR3 DNA: TGTGCCAGCAGCTCGCAGGGGTGGGCTGAAGCTTTCTTT

clone size: .
D gene: .
J gene: TRBJ2-7
V gene: TRBV2
CDR3 protein: CASSEELAVPYEQYF
CDR3 DNA: TGTGCCAGCAGTGAAGAATTGGCAGTACCCTACGAGCAGTACTTC

clone size: .
D gene: .
J gene: TRBJ2-5
V gene: TRBV5-1
CDR3 protein: CASSLKWGGEQETQYF
CDR3 DNA: TGCGCCAGCAGCTTAAAATGGGGCGGGGAGCAAGAGACCCAGTACTTC